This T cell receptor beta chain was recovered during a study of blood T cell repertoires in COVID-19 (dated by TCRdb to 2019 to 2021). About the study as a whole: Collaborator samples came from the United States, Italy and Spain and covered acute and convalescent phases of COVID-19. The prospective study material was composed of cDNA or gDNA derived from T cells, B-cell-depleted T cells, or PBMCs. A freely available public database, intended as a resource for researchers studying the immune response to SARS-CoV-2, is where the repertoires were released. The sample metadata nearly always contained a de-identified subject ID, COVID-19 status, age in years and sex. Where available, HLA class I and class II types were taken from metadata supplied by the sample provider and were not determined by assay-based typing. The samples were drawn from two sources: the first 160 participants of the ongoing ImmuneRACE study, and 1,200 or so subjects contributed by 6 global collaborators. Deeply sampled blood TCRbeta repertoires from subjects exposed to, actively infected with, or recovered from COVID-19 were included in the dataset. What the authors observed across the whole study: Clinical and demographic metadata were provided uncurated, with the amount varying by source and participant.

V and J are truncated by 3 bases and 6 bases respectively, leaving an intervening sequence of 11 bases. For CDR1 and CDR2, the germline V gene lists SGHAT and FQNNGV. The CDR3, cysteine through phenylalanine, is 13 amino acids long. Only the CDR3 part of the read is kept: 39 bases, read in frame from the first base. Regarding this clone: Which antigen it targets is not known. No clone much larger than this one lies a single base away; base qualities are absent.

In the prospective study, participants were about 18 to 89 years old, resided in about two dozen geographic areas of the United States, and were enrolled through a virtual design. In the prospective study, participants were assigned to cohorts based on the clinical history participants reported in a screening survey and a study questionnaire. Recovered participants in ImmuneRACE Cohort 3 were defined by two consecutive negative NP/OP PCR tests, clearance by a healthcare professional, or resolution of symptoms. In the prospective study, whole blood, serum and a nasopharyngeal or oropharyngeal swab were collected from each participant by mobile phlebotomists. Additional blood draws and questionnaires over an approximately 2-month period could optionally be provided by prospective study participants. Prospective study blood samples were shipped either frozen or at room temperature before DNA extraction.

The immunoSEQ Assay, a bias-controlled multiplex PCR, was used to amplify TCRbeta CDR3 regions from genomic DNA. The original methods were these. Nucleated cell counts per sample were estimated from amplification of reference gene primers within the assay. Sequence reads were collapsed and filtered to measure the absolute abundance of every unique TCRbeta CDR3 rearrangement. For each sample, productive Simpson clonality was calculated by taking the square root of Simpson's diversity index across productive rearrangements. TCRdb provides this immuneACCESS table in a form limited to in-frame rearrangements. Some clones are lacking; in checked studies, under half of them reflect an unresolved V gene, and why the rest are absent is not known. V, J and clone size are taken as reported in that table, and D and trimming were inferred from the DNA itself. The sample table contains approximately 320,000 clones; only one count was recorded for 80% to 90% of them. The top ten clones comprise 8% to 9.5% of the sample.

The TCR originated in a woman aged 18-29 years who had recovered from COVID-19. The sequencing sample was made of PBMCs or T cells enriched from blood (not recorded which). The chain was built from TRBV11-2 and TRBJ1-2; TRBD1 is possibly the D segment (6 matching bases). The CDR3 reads CASSFRAGDGYTF. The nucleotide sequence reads TGTGCCAGCAGCTTTAGGGCAGGGGATGGCTACACCTTC.